This T cell receptor (beta chain) appears in the sequencing data of a study of blood T cell repertoires in COVID-19. In the original workflow: Nucleated cell counts were estimated from reference gene primer amplification. Generated by immunoSEQ multiplex PCR, the TCRdb table keeps only in-frame clones and is missing some. That table furnishes V, J and clone size, whereas the DNA furnished D and trimming. The table shows around 88,000 clones, with roughly 90% occurring only once. As regards this clone: Within the sample, other DNA sequences also encode this same CDR3.

The V gene lost 5 bases and the J gene lost 5 bases, with 6 bases spanning the gap. CDR3 length: 12 residues. Germline V CDR1 and CDR2: SGHVS, FQNEAQ. This sequence joins TRBV7-8 and TRBJ2-2; D gene unclear. The receptor was derived from a man aged 55 to 69 with acute or convalescent COVID-19. The sequencing sample was made of peripheral blood. CDR3: CASSPNTGELFF. CDR3 DNA: TGTGCCAGCAGCCCAAATACCGGGGAGCTGTTTTTT.